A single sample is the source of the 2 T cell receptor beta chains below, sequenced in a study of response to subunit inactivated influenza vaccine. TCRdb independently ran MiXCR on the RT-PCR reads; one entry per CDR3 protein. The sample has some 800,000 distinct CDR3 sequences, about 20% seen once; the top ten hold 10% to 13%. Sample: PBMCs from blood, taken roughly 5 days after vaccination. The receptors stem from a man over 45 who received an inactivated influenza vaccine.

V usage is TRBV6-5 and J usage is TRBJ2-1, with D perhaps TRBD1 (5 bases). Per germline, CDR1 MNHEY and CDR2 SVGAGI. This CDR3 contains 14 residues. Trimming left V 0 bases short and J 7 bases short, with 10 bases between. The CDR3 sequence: CASSYSSTGNEQFF. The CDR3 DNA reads TGTGCCAGCAGTTACTCGAGTACAGGTAATGAGCAGTTCTTC.

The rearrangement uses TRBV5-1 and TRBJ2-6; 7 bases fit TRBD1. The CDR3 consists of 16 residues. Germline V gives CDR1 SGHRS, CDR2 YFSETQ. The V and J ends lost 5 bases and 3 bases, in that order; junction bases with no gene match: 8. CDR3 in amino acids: CASSLGGGGGANVLTF. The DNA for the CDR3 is TGCGCCAGCAGTCTAGGGGGCGGCGGTGGGGCCAACGTCCTGACTTTC.